The clone carrying this TCR beta chain turned up a few times. The sample comes from a study of T-cell reconstitution after alpha-beta-depleted transplantation in children. A library of TCRbeta sequences, prepared with unique molecular identifiers, was generated. A single record per CDR3 protein comes from TCRdb applying MiXCR to the PCR reads. The sample lists over 200,000 distinct CDR3 sequences; under 9.5% were seen once. The CDR3 length is 9 residues. CDR1 is SNHLY, CDR2 FYNNEI, per germline. The clonotype comes from a human donor who donated a stem cell graft to a child with acute lymphoblastic leukemia. This specimen was PBMCs from the stem cell graft donor, taken from the stem cell graft. The chain employs TRBV2 and TRBJ2-5, with D uncertain. CDR3 residues: CASRETQYF. CDR3 nucleotides: TGTGCGTCGCGGGAGACCCAGTACTTC.